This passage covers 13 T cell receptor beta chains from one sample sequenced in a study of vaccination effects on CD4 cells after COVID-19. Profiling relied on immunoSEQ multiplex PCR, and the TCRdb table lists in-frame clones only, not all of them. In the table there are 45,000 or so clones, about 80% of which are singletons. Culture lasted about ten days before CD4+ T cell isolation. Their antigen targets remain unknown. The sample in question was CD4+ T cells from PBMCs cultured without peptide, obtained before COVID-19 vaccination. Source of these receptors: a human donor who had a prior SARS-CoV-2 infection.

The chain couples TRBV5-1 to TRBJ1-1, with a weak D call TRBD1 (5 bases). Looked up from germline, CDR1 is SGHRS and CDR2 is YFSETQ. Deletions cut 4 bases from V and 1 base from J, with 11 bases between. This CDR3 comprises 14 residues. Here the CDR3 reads CASSRDRPNTEAFF. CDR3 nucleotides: TGCGCCAGCAGCAGAGACAGACCGAACACTGAAGCTTTCTTT.

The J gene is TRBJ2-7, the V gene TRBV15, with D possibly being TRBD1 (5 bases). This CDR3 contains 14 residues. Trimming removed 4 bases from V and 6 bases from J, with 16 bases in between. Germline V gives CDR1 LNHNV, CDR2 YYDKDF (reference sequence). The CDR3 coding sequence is TGTGCCACCAGCACCACAGCGCAGGGAACCGAGCAGTACTTC. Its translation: CATSTTAQGTEQYF.

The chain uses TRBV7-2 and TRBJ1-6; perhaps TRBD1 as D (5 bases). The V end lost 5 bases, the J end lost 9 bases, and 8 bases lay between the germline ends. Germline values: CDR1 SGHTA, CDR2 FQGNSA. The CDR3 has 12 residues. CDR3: CASSGGFSPLHF. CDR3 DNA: TGTGCCAGCAGCGGGGGTTTTTCACCCCTCCACTTT. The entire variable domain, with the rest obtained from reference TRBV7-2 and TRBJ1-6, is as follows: GAGVSQSPSNKVTEKGKDVELRCDPISGHTALYWYRQSLGQGLEFLIYFQGNSAPDKSGLPSDRFSAERTGGSVSTLTIQRTQQEDSAVYLCASSGGFSPLHFGNGTRLTVT.

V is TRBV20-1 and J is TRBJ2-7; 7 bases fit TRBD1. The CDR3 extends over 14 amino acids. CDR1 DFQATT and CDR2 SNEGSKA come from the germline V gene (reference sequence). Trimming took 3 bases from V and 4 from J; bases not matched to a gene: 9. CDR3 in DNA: TGCAGTGCTAGTATTCGGACAGGTACATACGAGCAGTACTTC. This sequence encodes CSASIRTGTYEQYF.

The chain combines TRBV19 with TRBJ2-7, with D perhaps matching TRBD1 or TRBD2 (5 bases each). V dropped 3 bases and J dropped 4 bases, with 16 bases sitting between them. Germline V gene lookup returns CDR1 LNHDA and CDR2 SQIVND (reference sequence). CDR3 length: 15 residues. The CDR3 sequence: CASSIVRGRGYEQYF. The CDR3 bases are TGTGCCAGTAGTATCGTAAGGGGACGGGGTTACGAGCAGTACTTC.

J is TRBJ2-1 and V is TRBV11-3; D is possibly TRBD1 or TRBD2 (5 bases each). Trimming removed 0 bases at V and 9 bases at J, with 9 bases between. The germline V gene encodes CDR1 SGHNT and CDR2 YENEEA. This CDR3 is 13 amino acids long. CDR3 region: CASSLEGVAEQFF. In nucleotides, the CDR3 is TGTGCCAGCAGCTTAGAGGGGGTAGCTGAGCAGTTCTTC.

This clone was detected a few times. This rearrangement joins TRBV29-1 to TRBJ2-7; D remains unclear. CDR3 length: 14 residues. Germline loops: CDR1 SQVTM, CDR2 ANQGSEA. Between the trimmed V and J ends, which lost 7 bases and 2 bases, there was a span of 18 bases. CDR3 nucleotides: TGCAGCGCAGCCCGGGCCCTAGGGACCTACGAGCAGTACTTC. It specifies CSAARALGTYEQYF.

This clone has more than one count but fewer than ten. CDR3 sequence (DNA): TGTGCCAGCTCTCTTTCACAGGGGTTTTCGGAAAAACTGTTTTTT. The encoded protein is CASSLSQGFSEKLFF. V usage is TRBV18 and J usage is TRBJ1-4; TRBD1 aligns across 7 bases. There are 15 residues in the CDR3. The junction had 12 bases not matched to a gene; V was cut back by 6 bases and J by 8 bases. The V gene's germline CDR1 is KGHSH and CDR2 LQKENI.

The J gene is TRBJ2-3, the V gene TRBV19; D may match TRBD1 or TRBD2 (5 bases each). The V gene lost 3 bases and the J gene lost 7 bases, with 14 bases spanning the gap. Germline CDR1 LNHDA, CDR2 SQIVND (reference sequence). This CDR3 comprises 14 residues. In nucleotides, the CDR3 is TGTGCCAGTAGTATCGGGACCCCTCTATATACGCAGTATTTT. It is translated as CASSIGTPLYTQYF.

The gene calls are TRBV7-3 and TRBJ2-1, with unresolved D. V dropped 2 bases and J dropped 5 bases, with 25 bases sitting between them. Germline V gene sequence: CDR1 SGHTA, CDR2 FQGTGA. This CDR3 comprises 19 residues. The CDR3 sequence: CASSLQSSVGPYNNNEQFF. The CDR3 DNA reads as TGTGCCAGCAGCTTACAATCGTCGGTAGGACCCTACAACAACAATGAGCAGTTCTTC.

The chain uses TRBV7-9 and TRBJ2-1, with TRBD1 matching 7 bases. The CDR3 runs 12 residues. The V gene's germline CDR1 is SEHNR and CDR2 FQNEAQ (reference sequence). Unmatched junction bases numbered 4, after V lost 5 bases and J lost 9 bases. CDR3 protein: CASSRQGSEQFF. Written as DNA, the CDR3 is TGTGCCAGCAGCCGACAGGGCAGTGAGCAGTTCTTC.

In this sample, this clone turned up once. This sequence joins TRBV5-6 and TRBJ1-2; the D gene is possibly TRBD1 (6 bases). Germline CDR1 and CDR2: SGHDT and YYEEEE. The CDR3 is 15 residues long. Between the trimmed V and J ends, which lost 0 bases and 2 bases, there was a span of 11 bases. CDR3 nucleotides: TGTGCCAGCAGCTTGGTGTTTCAGGGGAACTATGGCTACACCTTC. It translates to CASSLVFQGNYGYTF.

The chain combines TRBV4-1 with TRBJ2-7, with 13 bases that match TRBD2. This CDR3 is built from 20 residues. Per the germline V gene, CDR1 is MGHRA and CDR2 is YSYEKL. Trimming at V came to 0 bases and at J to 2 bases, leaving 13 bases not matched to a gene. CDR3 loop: CASSQDLLGTSGEGAYEQYF. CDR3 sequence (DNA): TGCGCCAGCAGCCAAGACCTTTTGGGGACTAGCGGGGAAGGGGCCTACGAGCAGTACTTC.